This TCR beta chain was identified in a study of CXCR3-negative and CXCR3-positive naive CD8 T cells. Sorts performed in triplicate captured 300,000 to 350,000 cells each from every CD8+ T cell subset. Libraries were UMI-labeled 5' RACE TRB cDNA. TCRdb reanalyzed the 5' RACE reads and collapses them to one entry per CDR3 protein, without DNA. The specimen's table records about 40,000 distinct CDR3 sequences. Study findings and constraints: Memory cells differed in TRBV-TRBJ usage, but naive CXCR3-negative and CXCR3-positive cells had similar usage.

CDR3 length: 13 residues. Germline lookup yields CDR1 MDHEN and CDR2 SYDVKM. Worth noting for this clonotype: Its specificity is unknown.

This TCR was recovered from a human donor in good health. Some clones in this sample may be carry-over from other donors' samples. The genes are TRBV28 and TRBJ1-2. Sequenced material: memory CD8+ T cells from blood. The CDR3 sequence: CASSLGTDYGYTF.